One and the same sample provided the 10 T cell receptor beta chains below, sequenced in a study of blood T cell repertoires in COVID-19 (dated by TCRdb to the early 2020s). Libraries were prepared through the immunoSEQ multiplex PCR assay. Here the immuneACCESS table is served through TCRdb, limited to in-frame sequences with V and J called. Missing clones are a known gap in these copies; in checked studies unresolved V genes cover under half, and the rest lacks a known reason. The sample data list about 76,000 clones, and about nine tenths of these were observed just once. Roughly 1.5% of the sample comes from the top ten. The specimen sequenced was peripheral blood. The receptors stem from a man in his forties or fifties with acute or convalescent COVID-19.

The V call is TRBV28, the J call TRBJ1-2; maybe TRBD1 (6 bases). V was cut by 6 bases and J by 3 bases, with 11 bases left in between. This CDR3 contains 13 residues. Germline assignment: CDR1 MDHEN and CDR2 SYDVKM. In nucleotides, the CDR3 is TGTGCCAGCAGGACTACAGGGTACTATGGCTACACCTTC. It specifies CASRTTGYYGYTF.

The rearrangement links TRBV2 to TRBJ1-3; 7 bases are a match to TRBD1. Germline lookup yields CDR1 SNHLY and CDR2 FYNNEI. CDR3 length: 12 residues. J lost 8 bases, V lost 3 bases, and 1 base had no gene match. CDR3 DNA: TGTGCCAGCAGTGACAGGGGGGACACCATATATTTT. Translation: CASSDRGDTIYF.

This chain connects TRBV5-6 to TRBJ2-7; 9 bases map to TRBD1. This CDR3 spans 13 amino acids. Germline CDR1 is SGHDT and CDR2 is YYEEEE. J was trimmed by 8 bases and V by 6 bases; bases with no gene match: 9. Here the CDR3 reads CASTRQGDLKQYV. CDR3 in DNA: TGTGCCAGCACCAGACAGGGGGATCTGAAGCAGTACGTC.

The rearrangement joins TRBV30 to TRBJ2-1; tentative D call: TRBD2 (5 bases). From germline, CDR1 is GTSNPN and CDR2 SVGIG (reference sequence). The germline V and J ends were trimmed by 2 bases and 6 bases, with 14 bases remaining between them. The CDR3 runs 14 residues. The CDR3 here is CAWSKKRQGNEQFF. In DNA, the CDR3 is TGTGCCTGGAGTAAGAAGCGGCAAGGCAATGAGCAGTTCTTC.

The chain links TRBV18 to TRBJ1-1; TRBD1 aligns across 7 bases. Trimming cost V 4 bases and J 4 bases; bases outside gene matches: 9. Germline lookup yields CDR1 KGHSH and CDR2 LQKENI. The CDR3 is 15 amino acids. This chain's CDR3 is CASSQTRTGATEAFF. DNA of the CDR3: TGTGCCAGCTCACAAACGAGGACAGGAGCCACTGAAGCTTTCTTT.

This chain joins TRBV29-1 and TRBJ2-5; 13 bases match TRBD2. V dropped 4 bases and J dropped 5; count of bases not matched to a gene: 13. This CDR3 is 17 amino acids long. Germline loops: CDR1 SQVTM, CDR2 ANQGSEA. CDR3 region: CSVVGGTSGISVETQYF. The CDR3 region has the DNA TGCAGCGTTGTAGGGGGGACTAGCGGGATCAGTGTGGAGACCCAGTACTTC.

This chain links TRBV9 with TRBJ2-5; TRBD1 matches at 8 bases. Germline loops: CDR1 SGDLS, CDR2 YYNGEE. This CDR3 spans 15 amino acids. J gave up 1 base and V 3 bases, and 5 bases lay outside the gene matches. The CDR3 protein is CASSATTGVQETQYF. CDR3 nucleotides: TGTGCCAGCAGCGCCACGACAGGGGTCCAAGAGACCCAGTACTTC. Full variable domain (rest looked up from reference TRBV9 and TRBJ2-5): DSGVTQTPKHLITATGQRVTLRCSPRSGDLSVYWYQQSLDQGLQFLIQYYNGEERAKGNILERFSAQQFPDLHSELNLSSLELGDSALYFCASSATTGVQETQYFGPGTRLLVL.

This clone was recorded only once. This chain links TRBV6-5 with TRBJ1-2; a weak D match, TRBD1 (5 bases). In germline, CDR1 is MNHEY, CDR2 SVGAGI. Trimming took 4 bases from V and 4 from J, leaving 16 bases between them. The CDR3 has 15 residues. The CDR3 sequence: CASSSQGLGRYGYTF. Written as DNA, the CDR3 is TGTGCCAGCAGTTCCCAGGGTCTCGGACGCTATGGCTACACCTTC.

The chain has TRBV20-1 and TRBJ1-4; D is perhaps TRBD1 (6 bases). The CDR3 spans 13 residues. V lost 3 bases to trimming and J lost 6 bases, with 11 bases between them. The germline V gene has CDR1 DFQATT and CDR2 SNEGSKA (reference sequence). CDR3 protein: CSASGTLDEKLFF. The CDR3 coding sequence is TGCAGTGCTAGTGGGACACTCGATGAAAAACTGTTTTTT.

This clone was found once. The gene calls are TRBV6-4 and TRBJ2-5; D gene unclear. The length of the CDR3 is 15 residues. The germline V gene encodes CDR1 MRHNA and CDR2 SNTAGT. V lost 0 bases and J 0 bases, leaving 8 bases between the germline ends. The CDR3 bases are TGTGCCAGCAGTGACTCGGCCCGCAACCAAGAGACCCAGTACTTC. This translates into CASSDSARNQETQYF.